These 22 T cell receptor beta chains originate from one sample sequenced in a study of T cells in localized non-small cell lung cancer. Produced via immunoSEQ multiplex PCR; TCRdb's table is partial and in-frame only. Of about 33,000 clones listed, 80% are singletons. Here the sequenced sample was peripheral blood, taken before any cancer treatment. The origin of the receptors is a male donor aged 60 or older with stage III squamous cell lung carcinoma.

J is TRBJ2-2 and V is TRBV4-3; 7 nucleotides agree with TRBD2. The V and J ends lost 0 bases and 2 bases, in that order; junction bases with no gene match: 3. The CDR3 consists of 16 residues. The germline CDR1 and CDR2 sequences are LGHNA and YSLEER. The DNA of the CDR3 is TGCGCCAGCAGCCAAGAACCGGGAGGAAACACCGGGGAGCTGTTTTTT. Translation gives CASSQEPGGNTGELFF.

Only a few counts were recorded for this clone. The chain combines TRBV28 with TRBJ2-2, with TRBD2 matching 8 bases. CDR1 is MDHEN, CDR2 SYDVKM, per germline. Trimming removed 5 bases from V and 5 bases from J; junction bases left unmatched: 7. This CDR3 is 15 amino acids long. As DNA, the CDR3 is TGTGCCAGCAGTCCCGGGACTAGGGATACCGGGGAGCTGTTTTTT. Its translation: CASSPGTRDTGELFF.

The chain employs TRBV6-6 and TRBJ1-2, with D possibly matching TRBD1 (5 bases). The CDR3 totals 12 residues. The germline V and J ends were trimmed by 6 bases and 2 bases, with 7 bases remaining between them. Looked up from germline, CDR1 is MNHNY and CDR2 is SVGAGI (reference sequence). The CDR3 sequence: CASRKGNYGYTF. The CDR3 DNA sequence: TGTGCCAGCAGGAAGGGGAACTATGGCTACACCTTC.

The CDR3 region is CASSLGDRALPLHF. As DNA, the CDR3 is TGCGCCAGCAGCTTAGGGGACAGGGCGTTACCCCTCCACTTT. This chain connects TRBV5-1 to TRBJ1-6; TRBD1 matches 9 bases. There are 14 residues in the CDR3. Germline V gene data show CDR1 as SGHRS and CDR2 as YFSETQ. Trimming at V came to 2 bases and at J to 12 bases, leaving 6 bases not matched to a gene.

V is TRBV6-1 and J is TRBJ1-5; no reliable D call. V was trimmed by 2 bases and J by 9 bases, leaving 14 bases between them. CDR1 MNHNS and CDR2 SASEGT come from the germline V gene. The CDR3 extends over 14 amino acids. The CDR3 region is CASSEPPNVRPQHF. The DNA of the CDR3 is TGTGCCAGCAGTGAACCCCCGAACGTTCGGCCCCAGCATTTT.

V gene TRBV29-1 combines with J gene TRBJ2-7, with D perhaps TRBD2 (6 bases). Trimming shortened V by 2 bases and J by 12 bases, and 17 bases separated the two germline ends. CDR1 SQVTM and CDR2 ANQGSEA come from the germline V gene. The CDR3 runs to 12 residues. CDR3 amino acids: CSVERMDKGLYF. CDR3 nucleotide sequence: TGCAGCGTTGAAAGGATGGACAAGGGACTGTACTTC.

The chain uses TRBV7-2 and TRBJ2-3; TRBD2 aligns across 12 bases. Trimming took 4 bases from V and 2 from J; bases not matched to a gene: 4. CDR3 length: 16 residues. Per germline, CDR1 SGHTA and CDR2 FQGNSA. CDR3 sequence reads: CASSSLAGGSTDTQYF. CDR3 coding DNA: TGTGCCAGCAGCTCTCTAGCGGGAGGGTCCACAGATACGCAGTATTTT.

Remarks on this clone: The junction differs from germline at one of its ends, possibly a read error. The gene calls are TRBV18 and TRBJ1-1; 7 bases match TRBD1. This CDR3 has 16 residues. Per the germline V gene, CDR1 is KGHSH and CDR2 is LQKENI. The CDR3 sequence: CASSPPTGRVNTEAFF. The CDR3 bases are TGTGCCAGCTCCCCACCGACAGGGAGGGTAAACACTGAAGCTTTCTTT.

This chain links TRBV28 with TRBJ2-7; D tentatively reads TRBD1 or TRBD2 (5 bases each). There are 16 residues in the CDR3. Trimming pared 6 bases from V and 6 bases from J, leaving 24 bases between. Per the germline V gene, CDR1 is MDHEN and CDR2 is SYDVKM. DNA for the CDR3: TGTGCCAGCAGACCTGGGACGGATAAGTTTTGGAGCGAGCAGTACTTC. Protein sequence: CASRPGTDKFWSEQYF.

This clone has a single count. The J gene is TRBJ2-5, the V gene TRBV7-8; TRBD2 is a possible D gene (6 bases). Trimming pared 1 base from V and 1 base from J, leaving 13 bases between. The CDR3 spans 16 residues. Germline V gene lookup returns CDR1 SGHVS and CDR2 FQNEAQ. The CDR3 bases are TGTGCCAGCAGCTTAGAGGCGGGGCACCTCCAAGAGACCCAGTACTTC. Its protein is CASSLEAGHLQETQYF.

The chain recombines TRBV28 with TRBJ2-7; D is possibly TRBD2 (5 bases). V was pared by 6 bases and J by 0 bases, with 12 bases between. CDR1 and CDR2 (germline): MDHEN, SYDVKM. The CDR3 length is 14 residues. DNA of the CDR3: TGTGCCAGCAGCGGTAAAGGGAGCTCCTACGAGCAGTACTTC. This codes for CASSGKGSSYEQYF.

CDR3 in amino acids: CASSLVQGSSSYNEQFF. The CDR3 DNA sequence: TGTGCCAGCAGCTTAGTTCAGGGATCGAGCTCCTACAATGAGCAGTTCTTC. V is TRBV7-9 and J is TRBJ2-1; D may be TRBD1 (5 bases). This CDR3 region has 17 residues. CDR1 SEHNR and CDR2 FQNEAQ come from the germline V gene (reference sequence). Trimming stripped 1 base from V and 0 bases from J, with 13 bases between.

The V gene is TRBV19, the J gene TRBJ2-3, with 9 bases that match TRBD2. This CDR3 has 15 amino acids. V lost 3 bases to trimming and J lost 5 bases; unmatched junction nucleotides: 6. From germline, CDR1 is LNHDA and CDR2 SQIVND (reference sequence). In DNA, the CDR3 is TGTGCCAGTAGTATCTTTAGCGGGAGAGGAGATACGCAGTATTTT. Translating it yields CASSIFSGRGDTQYF.

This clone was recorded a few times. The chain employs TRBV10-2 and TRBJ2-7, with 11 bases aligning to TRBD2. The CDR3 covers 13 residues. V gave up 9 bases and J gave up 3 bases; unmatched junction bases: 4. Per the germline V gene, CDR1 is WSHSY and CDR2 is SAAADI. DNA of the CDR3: TGCGCCAGTAAGACTAGCGGGGACTACGAGCAGTACTTC. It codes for CASKTSGDYEQYF.

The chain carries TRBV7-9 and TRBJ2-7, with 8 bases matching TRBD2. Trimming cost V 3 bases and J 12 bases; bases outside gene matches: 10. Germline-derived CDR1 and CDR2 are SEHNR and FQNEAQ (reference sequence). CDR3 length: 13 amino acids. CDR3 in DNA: TGTGCCAGCAGCTTTCGGACTAGCCTAGAATGGTACTTC. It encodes CASSFRTSLEWYF.

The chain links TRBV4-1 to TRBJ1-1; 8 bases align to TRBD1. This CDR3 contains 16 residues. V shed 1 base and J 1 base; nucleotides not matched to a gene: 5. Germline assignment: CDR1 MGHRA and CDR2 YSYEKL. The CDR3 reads CASSQGGGTGNTEAFF. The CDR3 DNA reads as TGCGCCAGCAGCCAAGGTGGAGGGACAGGGAACACTGAAGCTTTCTTT.

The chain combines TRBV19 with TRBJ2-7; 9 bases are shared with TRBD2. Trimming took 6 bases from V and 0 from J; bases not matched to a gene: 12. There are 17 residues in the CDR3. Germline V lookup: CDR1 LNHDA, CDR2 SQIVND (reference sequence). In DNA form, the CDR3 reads TGTGCCAGTAGGTTAGCGGGAGACCATCCCTCCTCCTACGAGCAGTACTTC. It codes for CASRLAGDHPSSYEQYF.

CDR3 sequence (DNA): TGTGCCAGCAGCTTGAACGGGAGTCCTCCCGGGGAGCTGTTTTTT. It specifies CASSLNGSPPGELFF. The V and J genes are TRBV5-6 and TRBJ2-2; the D gene is possibly TRBD2 (6 bases). Germline CDR1 reads SGHDT; CDR2 reads YYEEEE. This CDR3 has 15 residues. V lost 1 base to trimming and J lost 6 bases, with 13 bases between them.

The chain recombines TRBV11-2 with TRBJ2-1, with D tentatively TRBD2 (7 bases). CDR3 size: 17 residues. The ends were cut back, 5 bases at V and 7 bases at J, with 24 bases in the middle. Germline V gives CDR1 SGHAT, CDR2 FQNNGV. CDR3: CASSAKGVAGVRNEQFF. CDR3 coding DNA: TGTGCCAGCAGCGCGAAGGGGGTGGCGGGAGTGCGGAATGAGCAGTTCTTC.

CDR3 coding DNA: TGTGCCAGCAGTTCTACCTGGGACAGGGTAAAGACCCAGTACTTC. Protein sequence: CASSSTWDRVKTQYF. The rearrangement joins TRBV6-5 to TRBJ2-5; 9 positions match TRBD1. Germline CDR1 MNHEY, CDR2 SVGAGI. With V trimmed by 4 bases and J by 6 bases, 9 bases remained unmatched. The CDR3 sequence is 15 residues long.

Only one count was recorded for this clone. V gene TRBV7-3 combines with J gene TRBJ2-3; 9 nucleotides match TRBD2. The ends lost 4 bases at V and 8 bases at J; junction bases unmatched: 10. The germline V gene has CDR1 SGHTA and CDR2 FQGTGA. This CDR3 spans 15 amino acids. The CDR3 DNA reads TGTGCCAGCAGCTCTTTAGCGGGGGCCGGGGGTACGCAGTATTTT. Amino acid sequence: CASSSLAGAGGTQYF. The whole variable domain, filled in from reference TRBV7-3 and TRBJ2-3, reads GAGVSQTPSNKVTEKGKYVELRCDPISGHTALYWYRQSLGQGPEFLIYFQGTGAADDSGLPNDRFFAVRPEGSVSTLKIQRTERGDSAVYLCASSSLAGAGGTQYFGPGTRLTVL.

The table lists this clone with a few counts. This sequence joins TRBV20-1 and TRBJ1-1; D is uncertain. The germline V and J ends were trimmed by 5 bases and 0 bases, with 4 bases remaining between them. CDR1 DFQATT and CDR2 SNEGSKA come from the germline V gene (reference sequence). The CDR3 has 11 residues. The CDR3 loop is CSAQMNTEAFF. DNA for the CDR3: TGCAGTGCTCAGATGAACACTGAAGCTTTCTTT.